This entry lists 8 T cell receptor beta chains sequenced from one sample in a study of blood T cell repertoires in COVID-19. Data came from immunoSEQ multiplex PCR; TCRdb stores just in-frame clones and leaves some out. The table lists about 170,000 clones, approximately 79% of them singletons. The sequencing sample was made of PBMCs or T cells enriched from blood (not recorded which). The source of these receptors is a woman in her sixties or seventies in a cohort exposed to, infected with or recovered from COVID-19 (not recorded which).

J is TRBJ2-1 and V is TRBV5-4, with TRBD2 matching 10 bases. V dropped 3 bases and J dropped 5; count of bases not matched to a gene: 5. Germline V CDR1 and CDR2: SGHNT, YYREEE (reference sequence). The length of the CDR3 is 15 residues. For the CDR3, the DNA is TGTGCCAGCAGCTCCCGGACTAGCGGTAACAATGAGCAGTTCTTC. Protein: CASSSRTSGNNEQFF.

The V call is TRBV3-1 (or the pseudogene TRBV3-2), the J call TRBJ2-7; 11 bases match TRBD2. Germline trimming cut 6 bases from V and 6 bases from J; bases unmatched to any gene: 13. Germline V lookup: CDR1 LGHDT, CDR2 YNNKEL (reference sequence). The CDR3 has 16 amino acids. This CDR3 is CASSDWGLAESGEQYF. CDR3 coding DNA: TGTGCCAGCAGTGATTGGGGACTAGCGGAGAGTGGCGAGCAGTACTTC.

The rearrangement uses TRBV30 and TRBJ1-3, with 7 bases matching TRBD1. The CDR3 totals 15 residues. Losses at the gene ends were 2 bases for V and 0 bases for J; bases not matched to a gene: 4. CDR1 and CDR2 from the germline V gene are GTSNPN and SVGIG (reference sequence). CDR3 region: CAWSRDSGSGNTIYF. CDR3 in DNA: TGTGCCTGGAGTCGGGACAGCGGCTCTGGAAACACCATATATTTT. The variable domain in full, with the rest retrieved from reference TRBV30 and TRBJ1-3, is SQTIHQWPATLVQPVGSPLSLECTVEGTSNPNLYWYRQAAGRGLQLLFYSVGIGQISSEVPQNLSASRPQDRQFILSSKKLLLSDSGFYLCAWSRDSGSGNTIYFGEGSWLTVV.

This chain uses TRBV7-9 with TRBJ2-3; TRBD2 is a possible D gene (5 bases). Germline values: CDR1 SEHNR, CDR2 FQNEAQ (reference sequence). Between the trimmed V and J ends, which lost 6 bases and 6 bases, there was a span of 13 bases. The CDR3 loop spans 13 amino acids. This chain's CDR3 is CASRNTRVDTQYF. The CDR3 nucleotides are TGTGCCAGCAGAAACACTAGGGTTGATACGCAGTATTTT. The variable domain in full, completed from reference TRBV7-9 and TRBJ2-3, reads DTGVSQNPRHKITKRGQNVTFRCDPISEHNRLYWYRQTLGQGPEFLTYFQNEAQLEKSRLLSDRFSAERPKGSFSTLEIQRTEQGDSAMYLCASRNTRVDTQYFGPGTRLTVL.

The rearrangement links TRBV9 to TRBJ2-3, with D uncertain. V lost 3 bases to trimming and J lost 2 bases, with 7 bases between them. The CDR3 consists of 13 residues. Germline CDR1 reads SGDLS; CDR2 reads YYNGEE. The CDR3 loop is CASSATNTDTQYF. For the CDR3, the DNA is TGTGCCAGCAGCGCTACTAACACAGATACGCAGTATTTT.

The rearrangement links TRBV18 to TRBJ1-6; 7 positions match TRBD1. CDR1 is KGHSH and CDR2 is LQKENI in the germline V gene. This CDR3 region has 15 residues. Trimming removed 4 bases from V and 6 bases from J; junction bases left unmatched: 6. CDR3 in amino acids: CASSQTGVVNSPLHF. The CDR3 DNA reads as TGTGCCAGCTCACAAACAGGGGTAGTTAATTCACCCCTCCACTTT.

The chain combines TRBV19 with TRBJ2-3; TRBD1 aligns across 9 bases. Per germline, CDR1 LNHDA and CDR2 SQIVND (reference sequence). V lost 7 bases and J lost 4; bases outside the gene matches: 12. The CDR3 is made up of 16 amino acids. CDR3 protein: CASKNTGGTDPDTQYF. CDR3 nucleotides: TGTGCCAGTAAGAATACAGGGGGCACGGACCCAGATACGCAGTATTTT.

The chain joins TRBV18 to TRBJ1-5; the D is unclear. CDR3 length: 13 residues. Germline V CDR1 and CDR2: KGHSH, LQKENI. V dropped 6 bases and J dropped 5 bases, with 11 bases sitting between them. CDR3: CASSSSRDQPQHF. The CDR3 region has the DNA TGTGCCAGCTCCTCTTCGAGGGATCAGCCCCAGCATTTT.